Below are 3 T cell receptor beta chains sequenced from a single sample in a study of cytomegalovirus exposure and HLA in healthy donors. The assay was immunoSEQ multiplex PCR, and TCRdb's table has in-frame clones only and misses some. The sample holds 220,000 or so clones, over 70% seen once. The specimen was PBMCs. The origin of the receptors is a woman in her twenties or thirties in good health and CMV-seropositive.

The J gene is TRBJ2-7, the V gene TRBV11-3, with TRBD1 matching 9 bases. Unmatched junction bases numbered 2, after V lost 5 bases and J lost 3 bases. From germline, CDR1 is SGHNT and CDR2 YENEEA. This CDR3 spans 13 amino acids. The CDR3 DNA follows: TGTGCCAGCAGCACGGGACAGGGCTACGAGCAGTACTTC. Protein sequence: CASSTGQGYEQYF.

The genes are TRBV29-1 and TRBJ2-3; D perhaps matches TRBD2 (6 bases). The CDR3 has 13 residues. The V gene lost 5 bases and the J gene lost 5 bases, with 14 bases spanning the gap. Germline CDR1 SQVTM, CDR2 ANQGSEA. The CDR3 DNA reads TGCAGCGTTTTCACGGGAGTGGTAGATACGCAGTATTTT. The encoded protein is CSVFTGVVDTQYF.

V usage is TRBV6-5 and J usage is TRBJ1-4, with D unclear. Germline CDR1 is MNHEY and CDR2 is SVGAGI. The V gene lost 0 bases and the J gene lost 5 bases, with 10 bases spanning the gap. CDR3 length equals 15 residues. CDR3 sequence reads: CASSYSSRVNEKLFF. DNA for the CDR3: TGTGCCAGCAGTTACTCGAGTCGGGTAAATGAAAAACTGTTTTTT.